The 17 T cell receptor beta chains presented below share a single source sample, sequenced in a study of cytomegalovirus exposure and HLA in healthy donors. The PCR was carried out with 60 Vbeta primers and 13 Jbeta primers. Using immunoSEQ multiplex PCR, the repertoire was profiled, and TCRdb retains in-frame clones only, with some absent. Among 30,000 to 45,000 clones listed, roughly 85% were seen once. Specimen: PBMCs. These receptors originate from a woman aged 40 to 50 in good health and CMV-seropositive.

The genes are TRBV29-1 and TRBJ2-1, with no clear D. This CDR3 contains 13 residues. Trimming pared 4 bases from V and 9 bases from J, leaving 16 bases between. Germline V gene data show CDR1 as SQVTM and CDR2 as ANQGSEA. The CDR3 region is CSVAELVVSEQFF. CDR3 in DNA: TGCAGCGTTGCAGAGCTAGTTGTTAGTGAGCAGTTCTTC.

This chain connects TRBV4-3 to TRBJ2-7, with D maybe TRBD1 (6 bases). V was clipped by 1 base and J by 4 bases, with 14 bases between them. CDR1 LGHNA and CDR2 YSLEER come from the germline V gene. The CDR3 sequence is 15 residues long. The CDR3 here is CASSQVPGQSYEQYF. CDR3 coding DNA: TGCGCCAGCAGCCAAGTCCCTGGACAGTCATACGAGCAGTACTTC.

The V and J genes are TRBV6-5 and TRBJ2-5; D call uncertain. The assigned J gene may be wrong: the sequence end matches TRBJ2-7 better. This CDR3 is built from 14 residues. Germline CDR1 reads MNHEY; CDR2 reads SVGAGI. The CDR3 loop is CASSYSPNTYEQYF. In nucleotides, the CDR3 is TGTGCCAGCAGTTACTCGCCCAATACCTACGAGCAGTACTTC.

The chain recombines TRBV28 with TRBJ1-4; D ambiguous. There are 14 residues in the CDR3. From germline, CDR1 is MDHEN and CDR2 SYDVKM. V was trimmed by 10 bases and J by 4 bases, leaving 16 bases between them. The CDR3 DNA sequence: TGTGCCATCCTCGACCGGGAACTTAATGAAAAACTGTTTTTT. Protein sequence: CAILDRELNEKLFF.

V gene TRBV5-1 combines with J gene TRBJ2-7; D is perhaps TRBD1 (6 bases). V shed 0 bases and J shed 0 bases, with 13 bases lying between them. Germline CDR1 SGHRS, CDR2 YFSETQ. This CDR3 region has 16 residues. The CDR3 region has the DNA TGCGCCAGCAGCTTGGCCAGGGACATGTCCTCCTACGAGCAGTACTTC. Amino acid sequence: CASSLARDMSSYEQYF.

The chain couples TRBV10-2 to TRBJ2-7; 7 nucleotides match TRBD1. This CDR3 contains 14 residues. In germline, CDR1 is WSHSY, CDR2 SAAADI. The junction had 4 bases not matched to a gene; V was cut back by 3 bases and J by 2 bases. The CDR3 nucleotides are TGCGCCAGCAGTGACCCAGGGGGTACCTACGAGCAGTACTTC. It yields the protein CASSDPGGTYEQYF.

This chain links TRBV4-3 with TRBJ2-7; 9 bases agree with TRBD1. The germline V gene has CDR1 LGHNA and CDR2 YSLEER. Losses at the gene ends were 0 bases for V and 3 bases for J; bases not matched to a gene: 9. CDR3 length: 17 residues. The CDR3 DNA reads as TGCGCCAGCAGCCAAGAGGGGGGACAGGGCCTCTACTACGAGCAGTACTTC. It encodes CASSQEGGQGLYYEQYF.

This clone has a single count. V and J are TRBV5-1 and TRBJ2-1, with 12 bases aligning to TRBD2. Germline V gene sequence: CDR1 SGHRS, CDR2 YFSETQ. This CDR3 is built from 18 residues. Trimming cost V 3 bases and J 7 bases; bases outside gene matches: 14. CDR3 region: CASSSNLAGGPGGNEQFF. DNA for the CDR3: TGCGCCAGCAGCTCTAATCTAGCGGGGGGGCCCGGGGGGAATGAGCAGTTCTTC. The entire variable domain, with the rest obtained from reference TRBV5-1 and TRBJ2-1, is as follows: KAGVTQTPRYLIKTRGQQVTLSCSPISGHRSVSWYQQTPGQGLQFLFEYFSETQRNKGNFPGRFSGRQFSNSRSEMNVSTLELGDSALYLCASSSNLAGGPGGNEQFFGPGTRLTVL.

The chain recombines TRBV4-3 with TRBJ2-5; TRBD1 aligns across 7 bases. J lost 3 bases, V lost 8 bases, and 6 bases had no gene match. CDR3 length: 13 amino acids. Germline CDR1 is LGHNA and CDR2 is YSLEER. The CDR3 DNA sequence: TGCGCCAGCGGAGACAGGGAGAAAGAGACCCAGTACTTC. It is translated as CASGDREKETQYF.

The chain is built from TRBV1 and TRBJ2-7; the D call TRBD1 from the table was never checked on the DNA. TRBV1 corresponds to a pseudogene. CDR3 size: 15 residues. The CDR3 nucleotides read TGCACCAGCAGCCCTCGGACAGGGCGCGACTACGAGCAGTACTTC. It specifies CTSSPRTGRDYEQYF.

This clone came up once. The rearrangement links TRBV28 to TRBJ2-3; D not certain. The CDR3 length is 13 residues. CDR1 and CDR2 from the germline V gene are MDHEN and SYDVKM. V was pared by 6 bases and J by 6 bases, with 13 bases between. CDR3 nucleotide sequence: TGTGCCAGCAGCCTTAAACTCGTGGATACGCAGTATTTT. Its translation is CASSLKLVDTQYF.

CDR3 coding DNA: TGCGCCAGCAGCTCCGGACAGGGAGGAGGCACTAACTATGGCTACACCTTC. Translating it yields CASSSGQGGGTNYGYTF. J is TRBJ1-2 and V is TRBV5-1, with 8 bases fitting TRBD1. There are 17 residues in the CDR3. Trimming took 3 bases from V and 0 from J; bases not matched to a gene: 10. Germline lookup yields CDR1 SGHRS and CDR2 YFSETQ. Supplemented by reference TRBV5-1 and TRBJ1-2, the full variable domain reads KAGVTQTPRYLIKTRGQQVTLSCSPISGHRSVSWYQQTPGQGLQFLFEYFSETQRNKGNFPGRFSGRQFSNSRSEMNVSTLELGDSALYLCASSSGQGGGTNYGYTFGSGTRLTVV.

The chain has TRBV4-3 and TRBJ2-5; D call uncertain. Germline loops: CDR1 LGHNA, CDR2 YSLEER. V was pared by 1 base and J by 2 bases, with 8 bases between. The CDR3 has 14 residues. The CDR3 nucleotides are TGCGCCAGCAGCCAAGGCCAGGATCAAGAGACCCAGTACTTC. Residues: CASSQGQDQETQYF.

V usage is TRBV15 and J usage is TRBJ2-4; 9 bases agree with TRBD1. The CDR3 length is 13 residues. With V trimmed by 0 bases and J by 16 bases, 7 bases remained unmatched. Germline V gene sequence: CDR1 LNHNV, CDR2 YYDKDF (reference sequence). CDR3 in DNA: TGTGCCACCAGCAGAGAACAAGGACAGGGGCAATACTTC. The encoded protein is CATSREQGQGQYF.

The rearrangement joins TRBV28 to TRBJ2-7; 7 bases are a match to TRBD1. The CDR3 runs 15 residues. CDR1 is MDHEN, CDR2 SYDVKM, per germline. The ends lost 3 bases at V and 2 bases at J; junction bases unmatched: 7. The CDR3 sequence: CASSFLRGLPYEQYF. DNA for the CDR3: TGTGCCAGCAGTTTCTTAAGGGGGCTACCCTACGAGCAGTACTTC.

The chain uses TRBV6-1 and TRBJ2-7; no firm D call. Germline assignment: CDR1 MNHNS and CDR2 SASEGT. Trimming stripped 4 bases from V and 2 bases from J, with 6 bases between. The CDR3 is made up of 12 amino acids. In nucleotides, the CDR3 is TGTGCCAGCAGTGGACACCCCTACGAGCAGTACTTC. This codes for CASSGHPYEQYF.

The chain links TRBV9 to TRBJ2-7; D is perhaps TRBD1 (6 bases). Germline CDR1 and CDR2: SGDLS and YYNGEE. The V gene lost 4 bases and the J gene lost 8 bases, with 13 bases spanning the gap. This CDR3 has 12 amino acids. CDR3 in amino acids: CASSTSTGQQYF. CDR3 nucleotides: TGTGCCAGCAGCACCTCTACAGGGCAGCAGTACTTC.